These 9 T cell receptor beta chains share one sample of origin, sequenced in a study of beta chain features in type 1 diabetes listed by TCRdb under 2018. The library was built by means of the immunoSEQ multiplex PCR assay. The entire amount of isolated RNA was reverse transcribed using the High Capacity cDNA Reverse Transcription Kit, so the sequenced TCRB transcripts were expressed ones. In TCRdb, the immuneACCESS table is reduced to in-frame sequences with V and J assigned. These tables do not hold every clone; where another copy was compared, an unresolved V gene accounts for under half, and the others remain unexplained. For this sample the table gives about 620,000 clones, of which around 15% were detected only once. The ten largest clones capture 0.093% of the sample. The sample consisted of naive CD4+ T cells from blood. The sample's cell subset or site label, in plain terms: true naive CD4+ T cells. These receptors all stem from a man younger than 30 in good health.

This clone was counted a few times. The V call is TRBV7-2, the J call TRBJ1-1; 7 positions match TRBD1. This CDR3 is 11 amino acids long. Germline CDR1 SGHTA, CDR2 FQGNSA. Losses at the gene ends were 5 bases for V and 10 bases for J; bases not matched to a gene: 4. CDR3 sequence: CASSAQGLAFF. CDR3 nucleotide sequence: TGTGCCAGCAGCGCACAGGGGTTAGCTTTCTTT.

The CDR3 protein is CASSKEDSFTEAFF. CDR3 bases: TGTGCCAGCAGTAAAGAGGACAGTTTCACTGAAGCTTTCTTT. The chain has TRBV2 and TRBJ1-1, with D possibly TRBD1 on 6 matching bases. Germline V gene sequence: CDR1 SNHLY, CDR2 FYNNEI. V was cut by 5 bases and J by 4 bases, with 14 bases left in between. The CDR3 runs to 14 residues.

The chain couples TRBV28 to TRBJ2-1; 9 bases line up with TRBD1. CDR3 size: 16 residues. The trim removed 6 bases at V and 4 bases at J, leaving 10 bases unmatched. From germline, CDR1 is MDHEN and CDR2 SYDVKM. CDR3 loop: CASSPRPGQGYNEQFF. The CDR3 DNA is TGTGCCAGCAGCCCTCGCCCGGGACAGGGTTACAATGAGCAGTTCTTC.

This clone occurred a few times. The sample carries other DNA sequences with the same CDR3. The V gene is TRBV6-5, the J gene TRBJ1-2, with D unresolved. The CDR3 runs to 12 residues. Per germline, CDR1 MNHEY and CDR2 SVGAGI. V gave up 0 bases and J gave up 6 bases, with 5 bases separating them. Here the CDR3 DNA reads TGTGCCAGCAGTTACTCAGGGAATGGCTACACCTTC. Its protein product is CASSYSGNGYTF.

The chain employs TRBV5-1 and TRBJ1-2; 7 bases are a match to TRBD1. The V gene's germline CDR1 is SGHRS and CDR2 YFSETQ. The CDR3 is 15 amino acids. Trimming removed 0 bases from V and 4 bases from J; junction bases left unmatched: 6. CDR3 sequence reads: CASSLAGTVPYGYTF. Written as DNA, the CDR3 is TGCGCCAGCAGCTTGGCCGGGACAGTCCCCTATGGCTACACCTTC.

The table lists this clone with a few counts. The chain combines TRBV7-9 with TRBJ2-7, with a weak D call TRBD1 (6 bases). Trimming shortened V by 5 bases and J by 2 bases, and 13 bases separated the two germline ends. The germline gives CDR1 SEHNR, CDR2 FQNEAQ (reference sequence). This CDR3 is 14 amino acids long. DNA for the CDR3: TGTGCCAGCAGCACCCGGACAGATCCCTACGAGCAGTACTTC. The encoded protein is CASSTRTDPYEQYF.

In DNA form, the CDR3 reads TGTGCCAGCAGCACCGACAGGGTCGAGAACACTGAAGCTTTCTTT. Translated: CASSTDRVENTEAFF. V usage is TRBV7-6 and J usage is TRBJ1-1, with TRBD1 matching 7 bases. CDR1 and CDR2 from the germline V gene are SGHVS and FNYEAQ. The CDR3 loop spans 15 amino acids. V lost 5 bases, J lost 1 base, and 7 bases stayed unmatched.

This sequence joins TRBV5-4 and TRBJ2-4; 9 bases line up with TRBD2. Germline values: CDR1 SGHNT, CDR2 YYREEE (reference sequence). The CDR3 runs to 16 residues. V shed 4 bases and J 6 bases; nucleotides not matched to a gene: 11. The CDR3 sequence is CASSASGAGGRNIQYF. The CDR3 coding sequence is TGTGCCAGCAGCGCGAGCGGGGCGGGAGGGAGAAACATTCAGTACTTC.

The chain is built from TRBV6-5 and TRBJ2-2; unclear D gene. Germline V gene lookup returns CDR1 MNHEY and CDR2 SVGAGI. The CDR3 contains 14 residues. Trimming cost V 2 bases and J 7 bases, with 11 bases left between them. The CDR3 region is CASSYAEMGGELFF. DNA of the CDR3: TGTGCCAGCAGTTACGCCGAGATGGGCGGGGAGCTGTTTTTT.